This TCR beta chain was found in a study of control samples from healthy donors and cancer patients. Only in-frame clones appear in the TCRdb table, and some are missing; sequencing was by immunoSEQ multiplex PCR. The sample records about 26,000 clones, 75% to 85% being singletons. From germline, CDR1 is LGHDT and CDR2 YNNKEL (reference sequence). The CDR3 is 15 residues long. Trimming stripped 1 base from V and 2 bases from J, with 12 bases between. V usage is TRBV3-1 (or the pseudogene TRBV3-2) and J usage is TRBJ2-7; unclear D gene. Input material: PBMCs. This receptor was obtained from a woman aged 55 to 70 with head and neck cancer. The chain's CDR3 is CASSQVPRKTYEQYF. The CDR3 coding sequence is TGTGCCAGCAGCCAAGTACCTCGGAAAACCTACGAGCAGTACTTC.